The clone carrying this T cell receptor (beta chain) showed up just a few times. The antigen is not known. This CDR3 has 13 residues. Trimming took off 2 bases at V and 7 bases at J, with 10 bases between the two ends. CDR1 and CDR2 from the germline V gene are MDHEN and SYDVKM. From the 5' RACE reads, TCRdb called clonotypes with MiXCR, one entry per CDR3 protein. Of around 430,000 distinct CDR3 sequences listed, 15% to 20% are singletons. The data are from a study of CD8 T cells in ankylosing spondylitis. Study results and caveats: It appeared that ankylosing spondylitis blood was characterized by a TCR beta motif of about eight highly homologous variants.

This TCR was sampled from a male donor with ankylosing spondylitis. The chain carries TRBV28 and TRBJ2-3, with no clear D. Input material: blood, either unsorted or a sorted T cell fraction (not recorded which). The CDR3 loop is CASSLIKPYTQYF. The CDR3 DNA follows: TGTGCCAGCAGTTTAATCAAGCCCTATACGCAGTATTTT.